The 26 T cell receptor beta chains listed next were all sequenced from one sample in a study of OX40 agonist ivuxolimab in advanced cancers. The assay was immunoSEQ multiplex PCR, and TCRdb's table has in-frame clones only and misses some. This sample yields approximately 74,000 clones, of which 85% to 95% are seen a single time; 0.32% belongs to the top ten. The specimen was CD4+ or CD8+ T cells sorted from blood, collected in a trial of the OX40 agonist ivuxolimab. These receptors all come from an adult with an advanced solid tumor such as melanoma, head and neck, liver or kidney cancer.

The J gene is TRBJ2-7, the V gene TRBV28; D gene ambiguous. From germline, CDR1 is MDHEN and CDR2 SYDVKM. V was clipped by 5 bases and J by 5 bases, with 13 bases between them. This CDR3 is 13 amino acids long. As DNA, the CDR3 is TGTGCCAGCAGTACCACCTGGGTCGACGAGCAGTACTTC. It yields the protein CASSTTWVDEQYF.

This chain links TRBV6-5 with TRBJ2-7; D possibly matches TRBD1 or TRBD2 (5 bases each). Germline V gene sequence: CDR1 MNHEY, CDR2 SVGAGI. This CDR3 has 13 residues. V was cut by 7 bases and J by 9 bases, with 19 bases left in between. CDR3 protein: CASTPGPRSRQYF. Here the CDR3 DNA reads TGTGCCAGCACACCGGGACCACGCTCGAGGCAGTACTTC.

The V gene is TRBV29-1, the J gene TRBJ1-1, with TRBD1 as a possible D gene (6 bases). The CDR3 contains 13 residues. The germline V gene encodes CDR1 SQVTM and CDR2 ANQGSEA. V dropped 5 bases and J dropped 1 base, with 11 bases sitting between them. The CDR3 spells CSVLGQQNTEAFF. CDR3 nucleotides: TGCAGCGTTCTCGGACAGCAGAACACTGAAGCTTTCTTT.

The CDR3 protein is CASSPRAGEHQPQHF. DNA for the CDR3: TGTGCCAGCAGCCCGAGGGCAGGGGAACATCAGCCCCAGCATTTT. This chain connects TRBV7-2 to TRBJ1-5; D possibly corresponds to TRBD1 (6 bases). This CDR3 is 15 amino acids long. V was clipped by 5 bases and J by 5 bases, with 16 bases between them. Germline loops: CDR1 SGHTA, CDR2 FQGNSA.

This chain uses TRBV7-2 with TRBJ2-7; 7 bases are shared with TRBD1. The junction had 3 bases not matched to a gene; V was cut back by 0 bases and J by 7 bases. CDR3 length equals 13 residues. CDR1 SGHTA and CDR2 FQGNSA come from the germline V gene. The CDR3 region has the DNA TGTGCCAGCAGCTTAGCGATGACAGGGGAGCAGTACTTC. Protein sequence: CASSLAMTGEQYF.

The sample holds a few counts of this clone. The V call is TRBV7-8, the J call TRBJ2-7; D call uncertain. V was clipped by 1 base and J by 7 bases, with 11 bases between them. From germline, CDR1 is SGHVS and CDR2 FQNEAQ. The CDR3 is 13 amino acids. The CDR3 nucleotides read TGTGCCAGCAGCTTAGGTCCAGAGATGGAGCAGTACTTC. Protein product: CASSLGPEMEQYF.

The J gene is TRBJ2-3, the V gene TRBV7-2; 7 bases match TRBD2. The CDR3 runs 16 residues. Germline V CDR1 and CDR2: SGHTA, FQGNSA. The V and J ends lost 1 base and 2 bases, in that order; junction bases with no gene match: 6. The CDR3 sequence is CASSLGGGGITDTQYF. The CDR3 DNA is TGTGCCAGCAGCTTAGGGGGCGGGGGTATCACAGATACGCAGTATTTT. Complete variable domain (other parts from reference TRBV7-2 and TRBJ2-3): GAGVSQSPSNKVTEKGKDVELRCDPISGHTALYWYRQSLGQGLEFLIYFQGNSAPDKSGLPSDRFSAERTGGSVSTLTIQRTQQEDSAVYLCASSLGGGGITDTQYFGPGTRLTVL.

This clone was seen a few times. This chain's CDR3 is CASSSQGYGYTF. CDR3 in DNA: TGTGCCAGCAGCTCACAGGGCTATGGCTACACCTTC. The chain couples TRBV7-9 to TRBJ1-2, with D possibly being TRBD1 (6 bases). The CDR3 totals 12 residues. V was pared by 4 bases and J by 4 bases, with 7 bases between. The germline V gene has CDR1 SEHNR and CDR2 FQNEAQ (reference sequence).

The V call is TRBV29-1, the J call TRBJ2-7; D is ambiguous. The CDR3 length is 14 residues. Germline V lookup: CDR1 SQVTM, CDR2 ANQGSEA. The germline V and J ends were trimmed by 7 bases and 0 bases, with 16 bases remaining between them. The CDR3 is CSAANLGSSYEQYF. The CDR3 bases are TGCAGCGCCGCCAACCTGGGATCCTCCTACGAGCAGTACTTC.

The chain is built from TRBV4-3 and TRBJ2-1; 10 nucleotides align to TRBD2. The germline gives CDR1 LGHNA, CDR2 YSLEER. The CDR3 extends over 15 amino acids. V gave up 7 bases and J gave up 9 bases; unmatched junction bases: 12. The CDR3 bases are TGCGCCAGCAACCCGGGGACTAGCGTAGATGGTGAGCAGTTCTTC. It is translated as CASNPGTSVDGEQFF.

The chain couples TRBV25-1 to TRBJ1-3, with D uncertain. CDR1 is MGHDK, CDR2 SYGVNS, per germline. V lost 1 base, J lost 0 bases, and 7 bases lay in between. This CDR3 has 15 amino acids. CDR3 loop: CASSELGLSGNTIYF. CDR3 DNA sequence: TGTGCCAGCAGTGAATTAGGGCTCTCTGGAAACACCATATATTTT. The whole variable domain, filled in from reference TRBV25-1 and TRBJ1-3, reads EADIYQTPRYLVIGTGKKITLECSQTMGHDKMYWYQQDPGMELHLIHYSYGVNSTEKGDLSSESTVSRIRTEHFPLTLESARPSHTSQYLCASSELGLSGNTIYFGEGSWLTVV.

This sequence joins TRBV4-2 and TRBJ1-4; D might be TRBD1 (6 bases). Between the trimmed V and J ends, which lost 6 bases and 2 bases, there was a span of 10 bases. This CDR3 contains 14 residues. The germline V gene encodes CDR1 LGHNA and CDR2 YNFKEQ. The CDR3 here is CASRPTGTNEKLFF. CDR3 coding DNA: TGTGCCAGCAGGCCCACAGGGACTAATGAAAAACTGTTTTTT.

This sequence joins TRBV7-3 and TRBJ1-2; no reliable D call. This CDR3 has 11 residues. CDR1 and CDR2 (germline): SGHTA, FQGTGA. V gave up 8 bases and J gave up 4 bases, with 8 bases separating them. The CDR3 loop reads CASQLVYGYTF. The CDR3 bases are TGTGCCAGCCAATTAGTCTATGGCTACACCTTC.

The count of this clone is one. This chain joins TRBV28 and TRBJ2-5; D is unclear. V was cut by 5 bases and J by 5 bases, with 9 bases left in between. Germline CDR1 is MDHEN and CDR2 is SYDVKM. The CDR3 runs 12 residues. The CDR3 sequence is CASSTNWETQYF. The DNA of the CDR3 is TGTGCCAGCAGTACGAATTGGGAGACCCAGTACTTC.

This chain connects TRBV27 to TRBJ2-1; D is uncertain. Germline V lookup: CDR1 MNHEY, CDR2 SMNVEV (reference sequence). V dropped 0 bases and J dropped 8 bases, with 14 bases sitting between them. This CDR3 has 15 residues. CDR3 nucleotide sequence: TGTGCCAGCAGTTTATCTAACAATCCTCGGGATGAGCAGTTCTTC. This encodes CASSLSNNPRDEQFF.

V and J are TRBV7-9 and TRBJ2-2; no clear D gene. Trimming stripped 1 base from V and 1 base from J, with 4 bases between. The CDR3 contains 14 residues. The germline gives CDR1 SEHNR, CDR2 FQNEAQ (reference sequence). CDR3 sequence reads: CASSLVWNTGELFF. CDR3 DNA sequence: TGTGCCAGCAGCTTAGTTTGGAACACCGGGGAGCTGTTTTTT. Using reference TRBV7-9 and TRBJ2-2 for the parts outside the CDR3, the full variable domain is DTGVSQNPRHKITKRGQNVTFRCDPISEHNRLYWYRQTLGQGPEFLTYFQNEAQLEKSRLLSDRFSAERPKGSFSTLEIQRTEQGDSAMYLCASSLVWNTGELFFGEGSRLTVL.

The V gene is TRBV19, the J gene TRBJ1-1; D is ambiguous. Germline V gives CDR1 LNHDA, CDR2 SQIVND (reference sequence). There are 14 residues in the CDR3. The V and J ends lost 7 bases and 0 bases respectively, with 12 bases between them. DNA of the CDR3: TGTGCCAGTACCCGGGATTCCATGAACACTGAAGCTTTCTTT. Its protein product is CASTRDSMNTEAFF.

This clone was detected a few times. The V gene is TRBV5-4, the J gene TRBJ2-5; D uncertain. The V gene's germline CDR1 is SGHNT and CDR2 YYREEE (reference sequence). V dropped 4 bases and J dropped 2 bases, with 12 bases sitting between them. The CDR3 runs to 14 residues. The CDR3 sequence is CASSPGSQQETQYF. The CDR3 DNA reads as TGTGCCAGCAGCCCAGGAAGCCAGCAAGAGACCCAGTACTTC.

V gene TRBV7-9 combines with J gene TRBJ1-3; D remains ambiguous. CDR3 size: 16 residues. Trimming removed 5 bases from V and 0 bases from J, with 14 bases in between. Germline CDR1 reads SEHNR; CDR2 reads FQNEAQ (reference sequence). The CDR3: CASSERQSPSGNTIYF. The CDR3 nucleotides read TGTGCCAGCAGCGAACGACAAAGCCCCTCTGGAAACACCATATATTTT.

The chain has TRBV7-3 and TRBJ1-2; no definite D call. The CDR3 extends over 13 amino acids. CDR1 is SGHTA and CDR2 is FQGTGA in the germline V gene. V lost 4 bases and J lost 2, with 8 bases in between. Here the CDR3 DNA reads TGTGCCAGCAGCTCCACACCCAACTATGGCTACACCTTC. This gives the protein CASSSTPNYGYTF.

J is TRBJ2-5 and V is TRBV10-3; 13 bases fit TRBD2. The CDR3 is made up of 15 amino acids. The V gene end was trimmed by 8 bases and the J gene end by 2 bases; junction bases not matched to a gene: 5. Germline CDR1 and CDR2: ENHRY and SYGVKD. CDR3 sequence reads: CAIGETSGGQETQYF. CDR3 nucleotide sequence: TGTGCCATCGGGGAGACTAGCGGGGGGCAAGAGACCCAGTACTTC.

The rearrangement links TRBV19 to TRBJ1-6, with unresolved D. The CDR3 length is 13 residues. Germline CDR1 LNHDA, CDR2 SQIVND (reference sequence). Between the trimmed V and J ends, which lost 5 bases and 0 bases, there was a span of 2 bases. CDR3 in amino acids: CASSDSYNSPLHF. The CDR3 DNA is TGTGCCAGTAGTGACTCCTATAATTCACCCCTCCACTTT. Looking up the rest from reference TRBV19 and TRBJ1-6 gives the full variable domain: DGGITQSPKYLFRKEGQNVTLSCEQNLNHDAMYWYRQDPGQGLRLIYYSQIVNDFQKGDIAEGYSVSREKKESFPLTVTSAQKNPTAFYLCASSDSYNSPLHFGNGTRLTVT.

To note about this clone: This same CDR3 is encoded by further DNA sequences in the sample. The J gene is TRBJ2-5, the V gene TRBV5-1; TRBD2 aligns across 16 bases. V was pared by 3 bases and J by 5 bases, with 1 base of the junction left unmatched. Germline CDR1 is SGHRS and CDR2 is YFSETQ. The CDR3 totals 15 residues. As DNA, the CDR3 is TGCGCCAGCAGCTCGGGACTAGCGGGAGGGGAGACCCAGTACTTC. Protein: CASSSGLAGGETQYF.

The V call is TRBV30, the J call TRBJ1-5; D is unclear. Germline CDR1 GTSNPN, CDR2 SVGIG (reference sequence). The CDR3 totals 13 residues. Trimming removed 6 bases from V and 2 bases from J, with 11 bases in between. The CDR3 DNA follows: TGTGCCTGTTCCCAGGACGGCAATCAGCCCCAGCATTTT. Its protein product is CACSQDGNQPQHF.

This clone was found a few times. The chain is built from TRBV7-9 and TRBJ1-1; D remains ambiguous. V dropped 5 bases and J dropped 2 bases, with 12 bases sitting between them. There are 14 residues in the CDR3. The germline V gene encodes CDR1 SEHNR and CDR2 FQNEAQ (reference sequence). This CDR3 is CASSKDGYNTEAFF. Written as DNA, the CDR3 is TGTGCCAGCAGCAAGGACGGGTATAACACTGAAGCTTTCTTT.

This chain links TRBV30 with TRBJ2-2, with unresolved D. Germline V gives CDR1 GTSNPN, CDR2 SVGIG (reference sequence). The CDR3 is 14 residues long. Trimming removed 4 bases from V and 0 bases from J, with 9 bases in between. CDR3 residues: CAWTRTANTGELFF. Written as DNA, the CDR3 is TGTGCCTGGACCCGGACCGCGAACACCGGGGAGCTGTTTTTT.